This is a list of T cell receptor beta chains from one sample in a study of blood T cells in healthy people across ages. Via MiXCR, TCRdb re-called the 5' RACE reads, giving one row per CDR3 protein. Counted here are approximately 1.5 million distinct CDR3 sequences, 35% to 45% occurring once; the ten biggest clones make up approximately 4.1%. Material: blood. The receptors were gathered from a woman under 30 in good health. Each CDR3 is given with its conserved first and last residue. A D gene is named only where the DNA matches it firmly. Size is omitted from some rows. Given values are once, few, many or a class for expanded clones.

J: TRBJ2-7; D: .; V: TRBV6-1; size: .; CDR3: CASISRFWYEQYF; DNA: TGTGCCAGCATTTCCAGGTTTTGGTACGAGCAGTACTTC
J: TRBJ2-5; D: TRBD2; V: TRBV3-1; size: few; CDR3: CASSHFAGLAATQETQYF; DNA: TGTGCCAGCAGCCATTTTGCGGGACTAGCGGCAACCCAAGAGACCCAGTACTTC
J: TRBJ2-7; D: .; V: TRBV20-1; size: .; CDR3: CSARDWVIGQGRNEQYF; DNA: TGCAGTGCTAGAGATTGGGTAATAGGGCAGGGAAGGAACGAGCAGTACTTC
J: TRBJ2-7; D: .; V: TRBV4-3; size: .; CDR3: CASSQPTRGASSYNEQYF; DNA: TGCGCCAGCAGCCAACCAACTAGGGGGGCCAGCTCCTACAATGAGCAGTACTTC
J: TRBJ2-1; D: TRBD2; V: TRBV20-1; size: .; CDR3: CSARVTSGRGTVNEQFF; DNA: TGCAGTGCTAGGGTAACTAGCGGGAGAGGGACTGTAAATGAGCAGTTCTTC
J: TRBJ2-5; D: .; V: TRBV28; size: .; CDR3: CASSSGASGRETQYF; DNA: TGTGCCAGCAGTTCTGGGGCCTCTGGGCGCGAGACCCAGTACTTC
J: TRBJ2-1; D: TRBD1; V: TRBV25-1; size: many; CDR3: CASREQGANEQFF; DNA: TGTGCCAGCAGAGAACAGGGGGCGAATGAGCAGTTCTTC
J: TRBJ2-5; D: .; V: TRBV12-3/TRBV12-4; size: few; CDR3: CASSRLAGYGETQYF; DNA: TGTGCCAGCAGTAGGCTTGCGGGTTACGGTGAGACCCAGTACTTC
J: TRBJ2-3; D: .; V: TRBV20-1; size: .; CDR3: CSAGAGGADTQYF; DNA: TGCAGTGCGGGCGCGGGTGGTGCTGATACGCAGTATTTT
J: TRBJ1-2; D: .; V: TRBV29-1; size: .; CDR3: CSVEDPSGDYGYTF; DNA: TGCAGCGTTGAAGATCCTTCGGGGGACTATGGCTACACCTTC
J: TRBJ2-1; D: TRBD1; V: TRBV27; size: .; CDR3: CASSLTGQEVYEQFF; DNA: TGTGCCAGCAGTTTAACCGGACAGGAGGTCTATGAGCAGTTCTTC
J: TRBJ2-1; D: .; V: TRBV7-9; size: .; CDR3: CASSPLGHLGDNEQFF; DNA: TGTGCCAGCAGCCCCCTGGGACATCTCGGCGACAATGAGCAGTTCTTC
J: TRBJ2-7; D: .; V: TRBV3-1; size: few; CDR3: CASSLPLAGLYEQYF; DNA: TGTGCCAGCAGCCTCCCTTTGGCGGGACTCTACGAGCAGTACTTC
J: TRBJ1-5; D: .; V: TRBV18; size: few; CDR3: CASSVTGIGNQPQHF; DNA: TGTGCCAGCTCAGTTACAGGGATAGGGAATCAGCCCCAGCATTTT
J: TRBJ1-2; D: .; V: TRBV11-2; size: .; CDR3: CASSPGLNEKYYGYTF; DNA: TGTGCCAGCAGCCCGGGCCTCAACGAAAAGTACTATGGCTACACCTTC
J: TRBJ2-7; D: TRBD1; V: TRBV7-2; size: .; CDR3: CASSTGQVFYEQYF; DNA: TGCGCCAGCAGCACGGGACAGGTTTTCTACGAGCAGTACTTC
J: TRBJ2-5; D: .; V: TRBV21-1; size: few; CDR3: CASSYNVPRRGVQETQYF; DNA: TGTGCCAGCAGCTACAATGTACCGCGGCGGGGGGTACAAGAGACCCAGTACTTC
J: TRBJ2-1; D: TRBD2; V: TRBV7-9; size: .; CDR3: CASSLWRGRDEQFF; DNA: TGTGCCAGCAGCTTATGGCGGGGGAGGGATGAGCAGTTCTTC
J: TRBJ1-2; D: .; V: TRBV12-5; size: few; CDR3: CASGLVVGESNYGYTF; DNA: TGTGCTAGTGGTTTGGTAGTTGGGGAATCCAACTATGGCTACACCTTC
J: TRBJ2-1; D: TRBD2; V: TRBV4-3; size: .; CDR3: CASTQNHPGTSGYNEQFF; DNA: TGCGCCAGCACCCAAAACCACCCCGGGACTAGCGGGTACAATGAGCAGTTCTTC
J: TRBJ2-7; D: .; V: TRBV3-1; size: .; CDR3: CASIGSDYEQYF; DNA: TGTGCCAGCATCGGATCCGATTACGAGCAGTACTTC
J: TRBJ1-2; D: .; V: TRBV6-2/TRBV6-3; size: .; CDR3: CASSWMGRANYGYTF; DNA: TGTGCAAGCAGTTGGATGGGGAGAGCTAACTATGGCTACACCTTC
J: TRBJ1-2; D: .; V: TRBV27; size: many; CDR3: CASSLAGSNGYTF; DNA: TGTGCCAGCAGTTTAGCAGGATCTAATGGCTACACCTTC